The entry below describes one T cell receptor (beta chain). Its antigen is still unknown. A universal primer site was added by template switching, and unique molecular identifiers were carried by the cDNA. TCRdb used MiXCR to reprocess the 5' RACE reads, holding one entry per CDR3 protein. Counted here are around 470,000 distinct CDR3 sequences, 13% to 15% occurring once; the ten biggest clones make up approximately 0.52%. In every case, the donor was a healthy Caucasian. This sample is drawn from a study of identical twins. Study-wide results and caveats: The models systematically underestimated how much out-of-frame TCR alpha was shared in monozygotic twins.

These same records also appear under a second study, on yellow fever vaccine responses in identical twins. That paper notes: The authors reported partly convergent, partly personalized vaccine responses in identical twins.

The sequence was obtained from a woman aged 18-30 years in good health. The material sequenced was CD4+ T cells sorted from blood.

The CDR3 DNA is TGTGCCAGCTCAACTGGACAGGGGGCTATAAACATTCAGTACTTC. It yields the protein CASSTGQGAINIQYF. This chain joins TRBV18 and TRBJ2-4; 11 bases agree with TRBD1. The trim removed 5 bases at V and 6 bases at J, leaving 6 bases unmatched. This CDR3 is 15 amino acids long. In germline, CDR1 is KGHSH, CDR2 LQKENI.